The 18 T cell receptor beta chains reported below all come from one sample, sequenced in a study of blood T cells in healthy people across ages. A sample-barcoded 5' primer and a J-beta primer mix were used in a second PCR of roughly 6 to 11 cycles. In TCRdb, the 5' RACE reads were re-called with MiXCR into one record per CDR3 protein. This sample has more than 800,000 distinct CDR3 sequences, with less than 50% found just once. Sequencing was performed on blood. The receptors derive from a woman in her sixties or seventies in good health.

As to this clonotype: Germline and junction disagree at one end, which may indicate a read error. The V and J genes are TRBV29-1 and TRBJ2-7, with a weak D call TRBD1 (5 bases). The CDR3 is 15 amino acids. Germline CDR1 SQVTM, CDR2 ANQGSEA. The CDR3: CGVEGSRDSPYEQYF. The CDR3 DNA sequence: TGCGGCGTTGAAGGGTCCCGAGACAGCCCCTACGAGCAGTACTTC.

This chain joins TRBV28 and TRBJ2-1; possibly TRBD1 or TRBD2 for D (5 bases each). CDR3 length: 13 residues. Trimming removed 5 bases from V and 12 bases from J, with 17 bases in between. Germline CDR1 reads MDHEN; CDR2 reads SYDVKM. The CDR3 DNA reads TGTGCCAGCAGTGTATACGGCCAGAGGGGGCAGTTCTTC. Its protein product is CASSVYGQRGQFF.

V and J are TRBV7-9 and TRBJ1-1; D is perhaps TRBD1 (6 bases). This CDR3 is 17 amino acids long. Germline V gene data show CDR1 as SEHNR and CDR2 as FQNEAQ (reference sequence). V lost 2 bases, J lost 0 bases, and 16 bases lay in between. The CDR3, as DNA: TGTGCCAGCAGCTTAATGGGGGGCGGGATCATGAACACTGAAGCTTTCTTT. Amino acid sequence: CASSLMGGGIMNTEAFF.

This chain joins TRBV2 and TRBJ2-1; no clear D gene. The CDR3 extends over 12 amino acids. CDR1 and CDR2 (germline): SNHLY, FYNNEI. Trimming pared 8 bases from V and 3 bases from J, leaving 8 bases between. This CDR3 reads CASEESYNEQFF. In nucleotides, the CDR3 is TGTGCCAGCGAAGAGAGCTACAATGAGCAGTTCTTC.

This clonotype has only a few counts. The genes are TRBV27 and TRBJ2-7; D possibly corresponds to TRBD2 (5 bases). The length of the CDR3 is 14 residues. V lost 3 bases and J 3 bases, leaving 12 bases between the germline ends. The germline V gene encodes CDR1 MNHEY and CDR2 SMNVEV (reference sequence). CDR3 sequence reads: CASSFIGKGYEQYF. As DNA, the CDR3 is TGTGCCAGCAGTTTTATCGGGAAAGGCTACGAGCAGTACTTC.

This clonotype was recorded a few times. J is TRBJ1-2 and V is TRBV7-9; D is possibly TRBD1 (6 bases). The V gene's germline CDR1 is SEHNR and CDR2 FQNEAQ (reference sequence). CDR3 length: 14 residues. The V end lost 5 bases, the J end lost 4 bases, and 14 bases lay between the germline ends. DNA for the CDR3: TGTGCCAGCAGCCCCGCAGGGGAGGGCTATGGCTACACCTTC. This gives the protein CASSPAGEGYGYTF.

Comments on this clonotype: One junction end disagrees with the germline gene, perhaps due to a read error. The V and J genes are TRBV4-2 and TRBJ2-4, with a weak D call TRBD1 (6 bases). Judging by the DNA end, TRBJ2-7 fits better; the J call may be wrong. The CDR3 has 14 residues. CDR1 and CDR2 from the germline V gene are LGHNA and YNFKEQ. CDR3 nucleotide sequence: TGTGCCGGCAGCCAGGGTGGGACAACTTACGAGCAGTACTTC. Residues: CAGSQGGTTYEQYF.

This clonotype has only a few counts. The V gene is TRBV27, the J gene TRBJ2-5; unclear D gene. Germline CDR1 and CDR2: MNHEY and SMNVEV (reference sequence). This CDR3 region has 15 residues. V dropped 3 bases and J dropped 1 base, with 12 bases sitting between them. CDR3: CASSLVRHTQETQYF. The CDR3 DNA is TGTGCCAGCAGTTTGGTTCGGCACACCCAAGAGACCCAGTACTTC.

The chain is built from TRBV9 and TRBJ2-3; no firm D call. CDR1 SGDLS and CDR2 YYNGEE come from the germline V gene. CDR3 size: 13 residues. V lost 0 bases and J lost 6, with 8 bases in between. The DNA of the CDR3 is TGTGCCAGCAGCGTAGGGCATTTCGATACGCAGTATTTT. Translating gives CASSVGHFDTQYF.

This clonotype has just a few counts. The rearrangement links TRBV15 to TRBJ2-4; D is uncertain. The CDR3 has 13 residues. Germline assignment: CDR1 LNHNV and CDR2 YYDKDF (reference sequence). Trimming cost V 2 bases and J 15 bases, with 17 bases left between them. CDR3 sequence reads: CATSRTGYLNGYF. The CDR3 nucleotides are TGTGCCACCAGCAGAACCGGCTACCTGAATGGGTACTTC.

This clonotype was picked up one time. This chain uses TRBV29-1 with TRBJ2-7, with D tentatively TRBD2 (7 bases). This CDR3 has 17 amino acids. Germline loops: CDR1 SQVTM, CDR2 ANQGSEA. V shed 5 bases and J shed 0 bases, with 23 bases lying between them. The CDR3 loop is CSVSPGEGGSSSYEQYF. As DNA, the CDR3 is TGCAGCGTTTCCCCTGGGGAGGGGGGGAGTTCCTCCTACGAGCAGTACTTC.

J is TRBJ2-7 and V is TRBV12-3 or TRBV12-4; D might be TRBD2 (6 bases). Deletions cut 4 bases from V and 3 bases from J, with 16 bases between. There are 15 residues in the CDR3. CDR3 nucleotides: TGTGCCAGCAGTTCCCGCGGGGCAGCTCTCTACGAGCAGTACTTC. As protein: CASSSRGAALYEQYF.

The chain combines TRBV5-8 with TRBJ1-1; TRBD1 might be the D (5 bases). The V gene's germline CDR1 is SGHTS and CDR2 YDEGEE. The V gene lost 1 base and the J gene lost 1 base, with 8 bases spanning the gap. This CDR3 has 14 amino acids. Here the CDR3 DNA reads TGTGCCAGCAGCTTGAGGGGCTGGAACACTGAAGCTTTCTTT. This gives the protein CASSLRGWNTEAFF.

The chain combines TRBV11-2 with TRBJ2-1, with TRBD2 matching over 10 bases. The end of the DNA is better explained by TRBJ2-7, so the J call may be wrong. The length of the CDR3 is 18 residues. Germline V gives CDR1 SGHAT, CDR2 FQNNGV. The CDR3 sequence is CASSLRLAGMSSYNEQYF. Written as DNA, the CDR3 is TGTGCCAGCAGCTTGCGACTAGCGGGCATGAGCTCCTACAATGAGCAGTACTTC.

The chain links TRBV15 to TRBJ2-1, with D hard to call. Germline CDR1 reads LNHNV; CDR2 reads YYDKDF (reference sequence). CDR3 length: 17 residues. V lost 1 base and J 4 bases, leaving 17 bases between the germline ends. CDR3 in DNA: TGTGCCACCAGCAGAGCCCCGGCGGTCTTCGAGTACAATGAGCAGTTCTTC. Translating gives CATSRAPAVFEYNEQFF. The variable domain in full, with the rest retrieved from reference TRBV15 and TRBJ2-1, is DAMVIQNPRYQVTQFGKPVTLSCSQTLNHNVMYWYQQKSSQAPKLLFHYYDKDFNNEADTPDNFQSRRPNTSFCFLDIRSPGLGDTAMYLCATSRAPAVFEYNEQFFGPGTRLTVL.

V and J are TRBV27 and TRBJ2-3, with D uncertain. The CDR3 runs 14 residues. V was shortened by 0 bases and J by 5 bases, with 9 bases between the two germline ends. CDR1 and CDR2 (germline): MNHEY, SMNVEV (reference sequence). The CDR3 loop reads CASSLSYLGDTQYF. CDR3 in DNA: TGTGCCAGCAGTTTATCGTATTTAGGAGATACGCAGTATTTT.

V is TRBV10-2 and J is TRBJ2-7; no clear D. CDR1 and CDR2 from the germline V gene are WSHSY and SAAADI. V was trimmed by 7 bases and J by 2 bases, leaving 9 bases between them. There are 12 residues in the CDR3. DNA for the CDR3: TGCGCCAGCACCTCAATACCCTACGAGCAGTACTTC. As protein: CASTSIPYEQYF.

The chain recombines TRBV28 with TRBJ2-5, with D possibly being TRBD1 (6 bases). From germline, CDR1 is MDHEN and CDR2 SYDVKM. Trimming removed 5 bases from V and 13 bases from J, with 17 bases in between. The CDR3 runs to 12 residues. CDR3 in amino acids: CASSIRDTGLYF. The CDR3 DNA follows: TGTGCCAGCAGTATCCGGGACACGGGATTGTACTTC.